The source of this T cell receptor beta chain is a study of T cells in tuberculosis. Overall study context: T cells were selected with CD1B tetramers loaded with glucose monomycolate.

Thawed, overnight-rested PBMC were stained with GMM-loaded CD1B tetramer, viability dye and anti-CD3, then sorted. CD1B tetramers were loaded with Rhodococcus equi-derived C32 glucose monomycolate. Tetramer-sorted PBMC had been CD14 monocyte-depleted before freezing. Approximately 95,000 tetramer-negative cells were sorted from each donor. Sequencing of TCR-alpha and TCR-beta chains was unpaired. Assay used: immunoSEQ multiplex PCR; TCRdb lists only in-frame clones, some missing. The sample lists about 58,000 clones, roughly 86% occurring once. V lost 1 base and J lost 8, with 15 bases in between. The V gene's germline CDR1 is KGHSH and CDR2 LQKENI. This CDR3 has 15 residues.

This receptor was identified in an adult woman with latent tuberculosis. Sequenced material: CD1b-GMM tetramer-negative cells sorted from PBMCs. The chain joins TRBV18 to TRBJ2-1; D is unclear. CDR3 amino acids: CASSPHLRPMDEQFF. The CDR3 DNA follows: TGTGCCAGCTCACCACATTTGCGGCCTATGGATGAGCAGTTCTTC.